What follows are 18 T cell receptor beta chains derived from one specimen sequenced in a study of T cells in Graves' hyperthyroidism and ophthalmopathy. Amplification targeted TCR beta CDR3 regions from RNA transcripts. The HTBI primer set served for first-round RT-PCR of the TCR CDR3. TCRdb redid the calling of the multiplex PCR reads with MiXCR, one entry per CDR3 protein. This sample has 750,000 to 950,000 distinct CDR3 sequences, with around 39% found just once. Source material: blood. The receptor set was obtained from a man aged 18-30 years with Graves' hyperthyroidism.

The J gene is TRBJ2-7, the V gene TRBV5-5; tentative D call: TRBD1 (6 bases). V was pared by 6 bases and J by 5 bases, with 15 bases between. Germline V CDR1 and CDR2: SGHKS, YYEKEE (reference sequence). The CDR3 runs 13 residues. Here the CDR3 reads CASKTTGLDEQYF. As DNA, the CDR3 is TGTGCCAGCAAAACTACAGGGCTGGACGAGCAGTACTTC.

This clonotype was picked up many times. The DNA for the CDR3 is TGTGCCAGCAGCGTGGAGGGCAGGCCTGAAAAACTGTTTTTT. This sequence encodes CASSVEGRPEKLFF. This chain links TRBV9 with TRBJ1-4; no reliable D call. The CDR3 length is 14 residues. Trimming shortened V by 2 bases and J by 7 bases, and 12 bases separated the two germline ends. CDR1 is SGDLS, CDR2 YYNGEE, per germline.

The V gene is TRBV9, the J gene TRBJ2-7; 11 bases line up with TRBD1. This CDR3 comprises 15 residues. The germline gives CDR1 SGDLS, CDR2 YYNGEE. J was trimmed by 2 bases and V by 4 bases; bases with no gene match: 5. CDR3 DNA: TGTGCCAGCAGCTCCCGGGACAGGGGGACCTACGAGCAGTACTTC. Encoded protein: CASSSRDRGTYEQYF.

V and J are TRBV12-3 or TRBV12-4 and TRBJ1-1, with D unclear. This CDR3 is 15 amino acids long. V lost 6 bases, J lost 5 bases, and 19 bases lay in between. The CDR3 reads CASSPSEGRMTEAFF. In DNA form, the CDR3 reads TGTGCCAGCAGCCCCTCTGAGGGCAGGATGACTGAAGCTTTCTTT.

The chain couples TRBV10-1 to TRBJ2-7, with 7 bases aligning to TRBD2. Germline assignment: CDR1 WNHNN and CDR2 SYGVQD (reference sequence). The CDR3 is 14 residues long. V lost 6 bases, J lost 5 bases, and 10 bases stayed unmatched. As DNA, the CDR3 is TGCGCCAGCAGCCCAACTGCCAGCGGGAACGAGCAGTACTTC. As protein: CASSPTASGNEQYF.

This clonotype was counted at least ten times. The V call is TRBV7-2, the J call TRBJ1-5; no clear D. This CDR3 is built from 18 residues. V gave up 5 bases and J gave up 0 bases, with 20 bases separating them. Per germline, CDR1 SGHTA and CDR2 FQGNSA. CDR3 amino acids: CASSLNGLRAASNQPQHF. The CDR3 nucleotides are TGTGCCAGCAGCCTTAATGGGCTGAGGGCTGCTAGCAATCAGCCCCAGCATTTT. The full variable domain, completed using reference TRBV7-2 and TRBJ1-5, is GAGVSQSPSNKVTEKGKDVELRCDPISGHTALYWYRQSLGQGLEFLIYFQGNSAPDKSGLPSDRFSAERTGGSVSTLTIQRTQQEDSAVYLCASSLNGLRAASNQPQHFGDGTRLSIL.

The sample holds a few counts of this clonotype. The rearrangement uses TRBV7-9 and TRBJ2-7; D remains ambiguous. The CDR3 is 15 amino acids. Germline CDR1 reads SEHNR; CDR2 reads FQNEAQ (reference sequence). Trimming removed 3 bases at V and 3 bases at J, with 15 bases between. DNA for the CDR3: TGTGCCAGCAGCTTCTTCCCGGCGCCAGGCTACGAGCAGTACTTC. Its protein product is CASSFFPAPGYEQYF.

This clonotype has ten or more counts. V is TRBV29-1 and J is TRBJ1-2; 7 bases agree with TRBD1. This CDR3 has 13 residues. The J segment lost 4 bases and the V segment lost 3 bases, leaving 5 bases of the junction unmatched. Germline-derived CDR1 and CDR2 are SQVTM and ANQGSEA. The CDR3 protein is CSVEPGTVYGYTF. CDR3 coding DNA: TGCAGCGTTGAGCCCGGGACAGTCTATGGCTACACCTTC.

This clonotype was observed at least ten times. This chain connects TRBV19 to TRBJ2-6, with D tentatively TRBD2 (5 bases). Trimming cost V 3 bases and J 2 bases, with 5 bases left between them. There are 14 residues in the CDR3. The germline V gene encodes CDR1 LNHDA and CDR2 SQIVND (reference sequence). The DNA of the CDR3 is TGTGCCAGTAGTATCGGGGCTGGGGCCAACGTCCTGACTTTC. Translating it yields CASSIGAGANVLTF.

Concerning this clonotype: A read error may explain this, as a much larger clone is one base away. This chain links TRBV20-1 with TRBJ1-3; D is perhaps TRBD1 (5 bases). Germline CDR1 and CDR2: DFQATT and SNEGSKA (reference sequence). This CDR3 spans 14 amino acids. The CDR3 is CSASPGTSGDTIYF. In DNA, the CDR3 is TGCAGTGCTAGCCCCGGGACGTCTGGAGACACCATATATTTT.

This clonotype was picked up one time. This chain links TRBV12-3 or TRBV12-4 with TRBJ1-3; D uncertain. The length of the CDR3 is 14 residues. Trimming left V 8 bases short and J 9 bases short, with 20 bases between. This chain's CDR3 is CASAPGPLDGTIYF. For the CDR3, the DNA is TGTGCCAGCGCCCCCGGACCCCTGGATGGCACCATATATTTT.

There are a few counts of this clonotype. This rearrangement joins TRBV9 to TRBJ2-7; no reliable D call. Germline V CDR1 and CDR2: SGDLS, YYNGEE. CDR3 length equals 13 residues. V gave up 3 bases and J gave up 4 bases, with 11 bases separating them. The CDR3, as DNA: TGTGCCAGCAGCGGAGAGACAAATTACGAGCAGTACTTC. The encoded protein is CASSGETNYEQYF.

This clonotype was observed many times. In DNA form, the CDR3 reads TGTGCCAGCAGCTTCGAAGGGGGAGCTGGAAACACCATATATTTT. It codes for CASSFEGGAGNTIYF. V is TRBV7-9 and J is TRBJ1-3; tentative D call: TRBD1 (6 bases). This CDR3 is built from 15 residues. Germline assignment: CDR1 SEHNR and CDR2 FQNEAQ (reference sequence). V dropped 3 bases and J dropped 2 bases, with 11 bases sitting between them.

V gene TRBV20-1 combines with J gene TRBJ1-5; weak D call: TRBD1 (6 bases). Germline V gene data show CDR1 as DFQATT and CDR2 as SNEGSKA (reference sequence). The germline V and J ends were trimmed by 8 bases and 3 bases, with 14 bases remaining between them. The CDR3 has 13 residues. CDR3 sequence: CSYSRTDNQPQHF. CDR3 bases: TGCAGTTACTCGAGGACAGACAATCAGCCCCAGCATTTT.

The V gene is TRBV29-1, the J gene TRBJ2-7; TRBD2 agrees at 8 bases. Per the germline V gene, CDR1 is SQVTM and CDR2 is ANQGSEA. This CDR3 region has 14 residues. Trimming removed 4 bases from V and 5 bases from J; junction bases left unmatched: 10. CDR3 DNA: TGCAGCGTTGGGCGGGGGGCGCATCTCAACGAGCAGTACTTC. Its protein product is CSVGRGAHLNEQYF.

The gene calls are TRBV6-5 and TRBJ2-5; D uncertain. The germline gives CDR1 MNHEY, CDR2 SVGAGI. V lost 0 bases and J 1 base, leaving 9 bases between the germline ends. The length of the CDR3 is 15 residues. Written as DNA, the CDR3 is TGTGCCAGCAGTTACTCAAGCGAGTTCCAAGAGACCCAGTACTTC. Translated: CASSYSSEFQETQYF.

In its sample, this clonotype was seen a few times. The V call is TRBV20-1, the J call TRBJ1-5; D is perhaps TRBD1 (5 bases). Deletions cut 5 bases from V and 2 bases from J, with 13 bases between. CDR3 size: 14 residues. Germline CDR1 reads DFQATT; CDR2 reads SNEGSKA (reference sequence). The CDR3 sequence: CSAENIRGNQPQHF. CDR3 nucleotides: TGCAGTGCTGAAAACATCAGGGGCAATCAGCCCCAGCATTTT.

This clonotype was seen at least ten times. The chain carries TRBV5-1 and TRBJ1-6; tentatively, D is TRBD1 (5 bases). V lost 9 bases and J 10 bases, leaving 17 bases between the germline ends. Germline CDR1 is SGHRS and CDR2 is YFSETQ. This CDR3 has 13 residues. DNA for the CDR3: TGCGCCACCCCGGGGCAGGTCGACTCACCCCTCCACTTT. This sequence encodes CATPGQVDSPLHF.